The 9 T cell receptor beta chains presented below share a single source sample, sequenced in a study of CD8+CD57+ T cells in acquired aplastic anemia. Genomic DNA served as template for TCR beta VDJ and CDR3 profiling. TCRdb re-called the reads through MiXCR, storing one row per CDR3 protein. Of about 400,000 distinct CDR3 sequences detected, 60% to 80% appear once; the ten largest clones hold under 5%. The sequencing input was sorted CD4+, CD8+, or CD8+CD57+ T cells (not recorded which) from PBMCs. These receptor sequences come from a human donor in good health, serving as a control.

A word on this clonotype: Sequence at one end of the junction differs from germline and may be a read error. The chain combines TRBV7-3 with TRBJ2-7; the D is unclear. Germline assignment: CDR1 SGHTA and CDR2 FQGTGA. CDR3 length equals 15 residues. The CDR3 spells CASSLDARPSDEQYF. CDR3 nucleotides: TGCGCCAGCAGCTTGGATGCGAGGCCCTCGGACGAGCAGTACTTC. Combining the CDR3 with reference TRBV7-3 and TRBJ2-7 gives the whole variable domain GAGVSQTPSNKVTEKGKYVELRCDPISGHTALYWYRQSLGQGPEFLIYFQGTGAADDSGLPNDRFFAVRPEGSVSTLKIQRTERGDSAVYLCASSLDARPSDEQYFGPGTRLTVT.

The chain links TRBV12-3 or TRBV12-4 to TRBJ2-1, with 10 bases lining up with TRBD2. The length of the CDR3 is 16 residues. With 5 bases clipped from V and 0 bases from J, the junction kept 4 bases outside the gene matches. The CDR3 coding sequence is TGTGCCAGCAGTCACGGACTAGCGGTCTCCTACAATGAGCAGTTCTTC. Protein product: CASSHGLAVSYNEQFF.

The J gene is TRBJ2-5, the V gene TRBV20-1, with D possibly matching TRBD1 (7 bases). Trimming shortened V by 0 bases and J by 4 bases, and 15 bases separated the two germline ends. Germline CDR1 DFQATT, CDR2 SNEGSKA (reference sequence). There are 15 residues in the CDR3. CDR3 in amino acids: CSARDQEGAGETQYF. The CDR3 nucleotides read TGCAGTGCTAGAGATCAGGAGGGGGCCGGAGAGACCCAGTACTTC.

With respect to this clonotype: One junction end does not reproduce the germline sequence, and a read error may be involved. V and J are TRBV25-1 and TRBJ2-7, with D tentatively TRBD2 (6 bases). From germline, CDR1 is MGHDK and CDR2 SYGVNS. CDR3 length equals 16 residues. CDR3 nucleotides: TGCGCCAGCAGCCAGTTCTTGCGGGGACCGCCCTACGAGCAGTACTTC. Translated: CASSQFLRGPPYEQYF.

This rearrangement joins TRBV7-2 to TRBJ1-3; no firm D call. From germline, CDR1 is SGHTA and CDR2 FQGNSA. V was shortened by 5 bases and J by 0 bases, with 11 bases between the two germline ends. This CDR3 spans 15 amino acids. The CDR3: CASSQEVSSGNTIYF. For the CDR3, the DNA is TGTGCCAGCAGCCAAGAAGTCAGCTCTGGAAACACCATATATTTT.

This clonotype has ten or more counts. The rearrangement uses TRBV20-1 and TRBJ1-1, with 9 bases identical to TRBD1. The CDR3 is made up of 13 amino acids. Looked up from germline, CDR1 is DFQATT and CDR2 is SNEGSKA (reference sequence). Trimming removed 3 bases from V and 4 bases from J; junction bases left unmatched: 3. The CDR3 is CSASATGGTEAFF. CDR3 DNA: TGCAGTGCTAGCGCGACAGGGGGCACTGAAGCTTTCTTT.

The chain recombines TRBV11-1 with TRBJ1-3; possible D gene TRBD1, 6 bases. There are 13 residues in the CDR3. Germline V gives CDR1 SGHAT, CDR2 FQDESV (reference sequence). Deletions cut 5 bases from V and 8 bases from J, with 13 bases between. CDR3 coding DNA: TGTGCCAGCAGCCTCGCGGGACATGACACCATATATTTT. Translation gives CASSLAGHDTIYF.

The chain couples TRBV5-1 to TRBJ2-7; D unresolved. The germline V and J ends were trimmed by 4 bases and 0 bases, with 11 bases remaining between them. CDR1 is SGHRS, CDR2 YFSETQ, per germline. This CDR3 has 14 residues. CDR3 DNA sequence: TGCGCCAGCAGCCCCTCGAGTAGCTCCTACGAGCAGTACTTC. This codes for CASSPSSSSYEQYF.

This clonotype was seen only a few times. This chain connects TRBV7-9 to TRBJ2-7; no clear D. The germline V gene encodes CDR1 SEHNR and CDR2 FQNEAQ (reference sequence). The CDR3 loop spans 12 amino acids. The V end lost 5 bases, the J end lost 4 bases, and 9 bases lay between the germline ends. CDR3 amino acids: CASSLGQYEQYF. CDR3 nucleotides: TGTGCCAGCAGCCTCGGGCAGTACGAGCAGTACTTC.